The rows below give T cell receptor beta chains drawn from one sample of a study of blood T cell repertoires in COVID-19. The method was immunoSEQ multiplex PCR; TCRdb's version includes in-frame clones alone and lacks a portion of them. The table lists roughly 280,000 clones, 88% of them singletons. Sequencing input: PBMCs or T cells enriched from blood (not recorded which). Receptor source: a woman aged 45-60 years who had recovered from COVID-19. CDR3s include the opening cysteine and the closing phenylalanine or tryptophan. The D gene is left open where the match is weak. Some rows have no size entry. The others give once, few or many, or a class for an expanded clone.

CDR3nt	CDR3aa	d_gene	j_gene	v_gene	abundance
TGTGCCAGCTCACCACTTCCCGGGAGGGATGGAGATACGCAGTATTTT	CASSPLPGRDGDTQYF	TRBD2	TRBJ2-3	TRBV18	.
TGTGCCAGCTCACCAGGTGCGGGCCAATCCTACGAGCAGTACTTC	CASSPGAGQSYEQYF	.	TRBJ2-7	TRBV18	.
TGTGCCAGCAGCTTGTGGGAGGGGAACAATCAGCCCCAGCATTTT	CASSLWEGNNQPQHF	.	TRBJ1-5	TRBV7-9	.
TGTGCCAGCAGCTTAGTAGGTAGCGGGTCGACCTACGAGCAGTACTTC	CASSLVGSGSTYEQYF	TRBD2	TRBJ2-7	TRBV7-2	.
TGTGCCAGCAGTTTATCGGCGGGGGGGGACTACGAGCAGTACTTC	CASSLSAGGDYEQYF	TRBD2	TRBJ2-7	TRBV28	once
TGTGCCAGCAGTGAAAGCGGGACGCTTGGGGACATTCAGTACTTC	CASSESGTLGDIQYF	TRBD2	TRBJ2-4	TRBV9	.
TGCAGCGTTTGGACTAGCAAGCAGTTCTTC	CSVWTSKQFF	TRBD2	TRBJ2-1	TRBV29-1	.
TGTGCCAGCAGCTTCGGGGGTAGCTCCTACAATGAGCAGTTCTTC	CASSFGGSSYNEQFF	.	TRBJ2-1	TRBV5-5	.
TGTGCCAGCTCCGGGGGATTATCCTACAATGAGCAGTTCTTC	CASSGGLSYNEQFF	.	TRBJ2-1	TRBV9	.
TGTGCCAGCAGTGAGAGTGGCACTGAAGCTTTCTTT	CASSESGTEAFF	.	TRBJ1-1	TRBV25-1	.
TGTGCCAGCAGCTTAGGTTTTAGCGGGGCCAGAGATACGCAGTATTTT	CASSLGFSGARDTQYF	TRBD2	TRBJ2-3	TRBV7-2	.
TGCAGCGGTAGTTGGGCTTTGGATGAAAAACTGTTTTTT	CSGSWALDEKLFF	.	TRBJ1-4	TRBV29-1	.
TGTGCCAGCAATGGGGCAAAAAAAGTTGAAGCTTTCTTT	CASNGAKKVEAFF	.	TRBJ1-1	TRBV28	few
TGTGCCAGCAGCTTACAACAGGGAGTGGAGGGCTACACCTTC	CASSLQQGVEGYTF	.	TRBJ1-2	TRBV11-1	once
TGCGCCAGCAGCCAGGAGTTCCGGAACCAAGAGACCCAGTACTTC	CASSQEFRNQETQYF	.	TRBJ2-5	TRBV4-3	.
TGTGCCAGCAGAGAGGCAGGGGCCACCTATGGCTACACCTTC	CASREAGATYGYTF	.	TRBJ1-2	TRBV27	.
TGTGCCAGCAGCTCTCTAGCGGGAGGAACCTACGAGCAGTACTTC	CASSSLAGGTYEQYF	TRBD2	TRBJ2-7	TRBV28	.
TGTGCCAGCAGTTCATCCAGGGGTAGGGGCACTGAAGCTTTCTTT	CASSSSRGRGTEAFF	.	TRBJ1-1	TRBV27	.
TGTGCCAGCAGCCAAGTGTCGAGCGGGAGGCGTAGCACAGATACGCAGTATTTT	CASSQVSSGRRSTDTQYF	TRBD2	TRBJ2-3	TRBV14	.
TGTGCCTTCATCCGCCGGGACACAATAAGGAACACTGAAGCTTTCTTT	CAFIRRDTIRNTEAFF	.	TRBJ1-1	TRBV30	.
TGTGCCAGCAGTCTAAGACAGGGGACAAGCTCTGGGGCCAACGTCCTGACTTTC	CASSLRQGTSSGANVLTF	TRBD1	TRBJ2-6	TRBV27	.
TGCGCCAGCAGCCAAGCTTCCGGGACACTGAACACTGAAGCTTTCTTT	CASSQASGTLNTEAFF	.	TRBJ1-1	TRBV4-1	once
TGTGCCAGCAGCCTAGCCTCGAGTAGCCGGGAGCAGTACTTC	CASSLASSSREQYF	.	TRBJ2-7	TRBV7-2	.
TGTGCCAGCAGTTACTCAGACAGGGGGCGTACAGATACGCAGTATTTT	CASSYSDRGRTDTQYF	TRBD1	TRBJ2-3	TRBV6-5	.
TGTGCCGGTAGTAGAGCTAACTATGGCTACACCTTC	CAGSRANYGYTF	.	TRBJ1-2	TRBV2	.
TGTGCCAGCAGCTTAGTAGCGGGGAACACTGAAGCTTTCTTT	CASSLVAGNTEAFF	.	TRBJ1-1	TRBV7-8	.
TGTGCCAGTAGTGACCCAGCGTCCCGAGGCAAAAACATTCAGTACTTC	CASSDPASRGKNIQYF	.	TRBJ2-4	TRBV19	.
TGTGCCAGCAGCTACTCCGGGACTAGTTTCTACGAGCAGTACTTC	CASSYSGTSFYEQYF	TRBD2	TRBJ2-7	TRBV7-2	.
TGTGCCAGCGGGAACTACAGGGGGCAAGCTGAAAAACTGTTTTTT	CASGNYRGQAEKLFF	TRBD1	TRBJ1-4	TRBV28	once
TGTGCCAGCAGCGCCAGTTCAACTGAAGCTTTCTTT	CASSASSTEAFF	.	TRBJ1-1	TRBV11-2	.
TGTGCCAGCAGACGTGAGGGACAGCTGAACACTGAAGCTTTCTTT	CASRREGQLNTEAFF	TRBD1	TRBJ1-1	TRBV7-8	.
TGCGCCAGCAGTGATCGAGCGGGAGGGTCCTACAATGAGCAGTTCTTC	CASSDRAGGSYNEQFF	TRBD2	TRBJ2-1	TRBV10-2	.
TGTGCCAGCAGGCCGGTCGGGACAGGGGGTCAGCCCCAGCATTTT	CASRPVGTGGQPQHF	TRBD1	TRBJ1-5	TRBV5-8	once
TGCGCCAGCAGCGCGGGGGGGGCTCGGACTGAAGCTTTCTTT	CASSAGGARTEAFF	.	TRBJ1-1	TRBV5-1	.
TGTGCCAGCAGCTTAATGCATACGGGGGGCTATCAGCCCCAGCATTTT	CASSLMHTGGYQPQHF	.	TRBJ1-5	TRBV7-2	.
TGTGCCAGCAGCTTAGACAGGAGCACAGATACGCAGTATTTT	CASSLDRSTDTQYF	.	TRBJ2-3	TRBV11-2	.
TGCAGTGCTAGCGGGAGGACGGGAGCTTTCTTT	CSASGRTGAFF	.	TRBJ1-1	TRBV20-1	.
TGTGCCAGCAGTCACTCCGGGGGGATCTCCTACGAGCAGTACTTC	CASSHSGGISYEQYF	TRBD2	TRBJ2-7	TRBV6-2/TRBV6-3	once
TGTGCCAGCAGTTTTCAGGGTACCAACACTGAAGCTTTCTTT	CASSFQGTNTEAFF	.	TRBJ1-1	TRBV6-5	.
TGTGCCAGCAGTGAAAGGACGCCAAGGGGAGAGACCCAGTACTTC	CASSERTPRGETQYF	.	TRBJ2-5	TRBV6-1	few
TGTGCCAGCGGGCGTAGAGGGATGGAGTTCTTC	CASGRRGMEFF	.	TRBJ2-1	TRBV2	.
TGTGCCAGCAGTTGGGCCGGGAATGAAGCTTTCTTT	CASSWAGNEAFF	.	TRBJ1-1	TRBV6-1	.
TGTGCCACCAGTGACCCTACAGGGGGTGGCACAGATACGCAGTATTTT	CATSDPTGGGTDTQYF	TRBD1	TRBJ2-3	TRBV24-1	.
TGTGCCAGCAGGGCACACCGAGGGAACACTGAAGCTTTCTTT	CASRAHRGNTEAFF	.	TRBJ1-1	TRBV2	.